These 20 T cell receptor beta chains originate from one sample sequenced in a study of T cell clonality in common variable immunodeficiency (dated by TCRdb to the mid-2010s). The method was the immunoSEQ multiplex PCR assay. TCRdb took over this immuneACCESS table, retaining in-frame rearrangements with V and J assigned. Such tables are incomplete; in checked studies, under half of the missing clones stem from an unresolved V gene, and the remainder is unexplained. This sample includes around 60,000 clones, and none of them was observed just once. The ten largest clones capture about 1.7% of the sample. Sequences were obtained from peripheral blood mononuclear cells. All receptors derive from a person between 18 and 75 years old in good health.

This clone was observed many times. The read gets to within 3 residues of the CDR3 end, and the germline J gene fills in the rest. The genes are TRBV7-2 and TRBJ2-5; D is unresolved. CDR1 is SGHTA, CDR2 FQGNSA, per germline. V shed 1 base and J shed 4 bases, with 7 bases lying between them. The CDR3 is 13 residues long. The part of the CDR3 DNA that was read is TGTGCCAGCAGCTTAGTAGTACGAGAGACC. Amino acids: CASSLVVRET. The complete CDR3 reads CASSLVVRETQYF.

This clone appeared many times. The CDR3 goes on 3 residues after the read ends, and that part is filled in from the germline J gene. The chain links TRBV5-1 to TRBJ1-1, with a weak D call TRBD1 (5 bases). The V gene lost 4 bases and the J gene lost 1 base, with 11 bases spanning the gap. Germline V gene sequence: CDR1 SGHRS, CDR2 YFSETQ. The CDR3 length is 14 residues. Incomplete CDR3 DNA: TGCGCCAGCAGCGTGGACACACCGAACACTGAA. Protein sequence: CASSVDTPNTE. The whole CDR3 is CASSVDTPNTEAFF.

This clone was seen repeatedly, ten times or more. The read terminates 3 residues before the CDR3 end, so the remaining end is supplied by the germline J gene. The chain is built from TRBV6-1 and TRBJ2-1; TRBD2 matches at 9 bases. CDR3 length equals 15 residues. The V gene's germline CDR1 is MNHNS and CDR2 SASEGT. The V and J ends lost 4 bases and 5 bases, in that order; junction bases with no gene match: 6. The CDR3 bases that were read are TGTGCCAGCAGTGTCCAGCGGGGGGCCCACAATGAG. Translated, it gives CASSVQRGAHNE. The whole CDR3 reads CASSVQRGAHNEQFF.

This clone was seen more than once but under ten times. The CDR3 end falls 3 residues outside the read, so it is completed with the germline J gene. The chain joins TRBV18 to TRBJ1-1; the D gene is possibly TRBD1 (6 bases). The CDR3 has 16 residues. CDR1 is KGHSH and CDR2 is LQKENI in the germline V gene. CDR3 region: CASSPPGTTPTDTAFF. The sequenced CDR3 bases are TGTGCCAGCTCACCTCCCGGGACAACCCCCACAGATACG.

Only a few counts were recorded for this clone. The read comes to an end 3 residues before the CDR3 does, leaving the germline J gene to fill in the end. The chain uses TRBV20-1 and TRBJ2-7; TRBD1 might be the D (6 bases). The germline gives CDR1 DFQATT, CDR2 SNEGSKA (reference sequence). V was cut by 7 bases and J by 4 bases, with 17 bases left in between. CDR3 size: 13 residues. CDR3 bases read: TGCAGTGTCAACCGGGACACCAGGTACGAG. Translating it yields CSVNRDTRYE. The entire CDR3 protein is CSVNRDTRYEQYF.

This clone was counted ten times or more. The CDR3 goes on 3 residues after the read ends, and that part is filled in from the germline J gene. This chain uses TRBV5-5 with TRBJ1-1, with TRBD1 identical over 7 bases. The CDR3 has 12 amino acids. Germline assignment: CDR1 SGHKS and CDR2 YYEKEE (reference sequence). The covered CDR3 bases are TGTGCCAGCAGCTTGATAGGGGGCGAA. The encoded protein is CASSLIGGE. The entire CDR3 is CASSLIGGEAFF.

This clone was counted a few times. A much bigger clone sits one base away, suggesting this may be a read error. The CDR3 is cut off 3 residues early in the read; its end comes from the germline J gene. The V gene is TRBV2, the J gene TRBJ2-7; TRBD1 matches 7 bases. CDR3 size: 15 residues. Trimming took 7 bases from V and 5 from J; bases not matched to a gene: 14. Germline V lookup: CDR1 SNHLY, CDR2 FYNNEI. The sequenced CDR3 bases are TGTGCCAGCATGACAGGGAAAAGTTCCTACAACGAG. This encodes CASMTGKSSYNE. The entire CDR3 protein reads CASMTGKSSYNEQYF. The entire variable domain, with the rest obtained from reference TRBV2 and TRBJ2-7, is as follows: EPEVTQTPSHQVTQMGQEVILRCVPISNHLYFYWYRQILGQKVEFLVSFYNNEISEKSEIFDDQFSVERPDGSNFTLKIRSTKLEDSAMYFCASMTGKSSYNEQYFGPGTRLTVT.

This clone has at least ten counts. The CDR3 is cut off 3 residues early in the read; its end comes from the germline J gene. This chain uses TRBV5-1 with TRBJ2-7, with unresolved D. V dropped 4 bases and J dropped 5 bases, with 7 bases sitting between them. The CDR3 has 11 amino acids. Germline lookup yields CDR1 SGHRS and CDR2 YFSETQ. The CDR3: CASSEADEQYF. The sequenced part of the CDR3 DNA is TGCGCCAGCAGCGAGGCCGACGAG. The entire variable domain, with the rest obtained from reference TRBV5-1 and TRBJ2-7, is as follows: KAGVTQTPRYLIKTRGQQVTLSCSPISGHRSVSWYQQTPGQGLQFLFEYFSETQRNKGNFPGRFSGRQFSNSRSEMNVSTLELGDSALYLCASSEADEQYFGPGTRLTVT.

In its sample, this clone was seen many times. Read data end 3 residues before the CDR3 end; the end is taken from the germline J gene. The chain joins TRBV29-1 to TRBJ1-2; no clear D gene. The germline V gene has CDR1 SQVTM and CDR2 ANQGSEA. V was shortened by 2 bases and J by 3 bases, with 10 bases between the two germline ends. The CDR3 extends over 13 amino acids. The CDR3 is CSVERRADYGYTF. Incomplete CDR3 DNA: TGCAGCGTTGAAAGGAGGGCAGACTATGGC.

On this clone itself: The CDR3 extends 3 residues past the end of the read, so its final part is completed from the germline J gene. The J gene is TRBJ2-3, the V gene TRBV11-1; a possible D gene is TRBD2 (5 bases). V was shortened by 10 bases and J by 0 bases, with 14 bases between the two germline ends. CDR3 length: 14 residues. CDR1 is SGHAT and CDR2 is FQDESV in the germline V gene (reference sequence). CDR3 bases read: TGTGCCATCAACCCCGGCGGGAGCACAGATACG. Amino acids: CAINPGGSTDT. In full, the CDR3 reads CAINPGGSTDTQYF.

In this sample, this clone turned up many times. The sequenced fragment ends 3 residues before the CDR3 boundary, so the rest is inferred from the germline J gene. The J gene is TRBJ2-1, the V gene TRBV20-1, with a possible D match to TRBD2 (6 bases). Trimming removed 2 bases from V and 6 bases from J, with 8 bases in between. Germline V gives CDR1 DFQATT, CDR2 SNEGSKA (reference sequence). CDR3 length: 12 amino acids. The CDR3 here is CSARRDFNEQFF. The CDR3 DNA, read in part, is TGCAGTGCTAGACGGGACTTCAATGAG.

In its sample, this clone was seen many times. The read halts 3 residues ahead of the CDR3 end, with the missing end drawn from the germline J gene. The chain has TRBV5-1 and TRBJ2-6; no reliable D call. The CDR3 has 15 amino acids. Trimming cost V 0 bases and J 3 bases, with 7 bases left between them. The germline gives CDR1 SGHRS, CDR2 YFSETQ. This CDR3 is CASSLATGGANVLTF. CDR3 DNA (partial): TGCGCCAGCAGCTTGGCCACGGGTGGGGCCAACGTC.

With regard to this clone: The read falls 3 residues short of the CDR3 end, and the missing part is taken from the germline J gene. The rearrangement links TRBV19 to TRBJ1-3; 8 bases fit TRBD1. J lost 0 bases, V lost 5 bases, and 9 bases had no gene match. Germline V gene sequence: CDR1 LNHDA, CDR2 SQIVND (reference sequence). The CDR3 length is 17 residues. The CDR3 loop is CASSPGTGLTSGNTIYF. The CDR3 bases that were read are TGTGCCAGTAGTCCCGGGACAGGACTCACCTCTGGAAACACC.

This clone occurred many times. From the germline J gene comes the end of the CDR3, since the read stops 3 residues before it. V is TRBV20-1 and J is TRBJ2-1; 9 nucleotides align to TRBD2. Germline V gene lookup returns CDR1 DFQATT and CDR2 SNEGSKA (reference sequence). Trimming removed 3 bases from V and 4 bases from J; junction bases left unmatched: 10. The CDR3 extends over 16 amino acids. CDR3 sequence: CSASSRGGVDYNEQFF. CDR3 DNA (partial): TGCAGTGCTAGTTCTCGCGGGGGGGTGGATTACAATGAG.

Ten or more counts support this clone. Read coverage stops 3 residues before the CDR3 terminus; the germline J gene supplies the remainder. The chain recombines TRBV2 with TRBJ1-4, with 7 bases that match TRBD1. The CDR3 runs 16 residues. Looked up from germline, CDR1 is SNHLY and CDR2 is FYNNEI. The V and J ends lost 4 bases and 6 bases, in that order; junction bases with no gene match: 11. Incomplete CDR3 DNA: TGTGCCAGCAGTGGAAACAGGGGAGGGGTAGATGAAAAA. This encodes CASSGNRGGVDEK. The entire CDR3 protein is CASSGNRGGVDEKLFF.

In this sample, this clone turned up many times. The read ends 3 residues before the CDR3 terminus; that terminus is restored from the germline J gene. This rearrangement joins TRBV7-9 to TRBJ1-1; D gene ambiguous. CDR1 is SEHNR, CDR2 FQNEAQ, per germline (reference sequence). This CDR3 has 12 amino acids. V gave up 4 bases and J gave up 1 base, with 4 bases separating them. Incomplete CDR3 DNA: TGTGCCAGCAGCTCATCGAACACTGAA. Translating gives CASSSSNTE. The full CDR3 protein is CASSSSNTEAFF.

This clone was counted ten times or more. The DNA ends 3 residues before the CDR3 does, and the rest of the CDR3 is filled in from the germline J gene. The rearrangement joins TRBV2 to TRBJ2-5, with 7 bases that match TRBD1. V lost 5 bases to trimming and J lost 4 bases; unmatched junction nucleotides: 7. Germline CDR1 SNHLY, CDR2 FYNNEI. The CDR3 contains 14 residues. CDR3: CASSPVTGRETQYF. CDR3 DNA, as far as it was read: TGTGCCAGCAGTCCGGTGACAGGGAGAGAGACC.

In its sample, this clone was seen many times. The CDR3 end is not reached by the read, which stops 3 residues before it; the germline J gene fills it in. The chain joins TRBV5-4 to TRBJ2-2; D gene uncertain. From germline, CDR1 is SGHNT and CDR2 YYREEE (reference sequence). Trimming removed 9 bases at V and 7 bases at J, with 16 bases between. This CDR3 contains 13 residues. CDR3 sequence: CATKIKGGGELFF. CDR3 bases read: TGTGCCACCAAAATAAAGGGTGGCGGGGAG.

This clone has ten or more counts. The CDR3 end is not reached by the read, which stops 3 residues before it; the germline J gene fills it in. The chain employs TRBV6-4 and TRBJ2-3, with 8 bases aligning to TRBD2. Germline V gene data show CDR1 as MRHNA and CDR2 as SNTAGT. The CDR3 sequence is 15 residues long. The trim removed 2 bases at V and 5 bases at J, leaving 6 bases unmatched. The CDR3 spells CASSDRSGGEDTQYF. CDR3 bases read: TGTGCCAGCAGTGACAGGAGCGGGGGTGAAGATACG.

The table lists this clone with many counts. The sequenced fragment ends 3 residues before the CDR3 boundary, so the rest is inferred from the germline J gene. V and J are TRBV12-3 or TRBV12-4 and TRBJ1-5; the D is unclear. V lost 2 bases, J lost 4 bases, and 6 bases lay in between. The CDR3 length is 13 residues. The DNA read from the CDR3 is TGTGCCAGCAGTTTATCAGAGAATCAGCCC. Amino acids: CASSLSENQP. The entire CDR3 reads CASSLSENQPQHF.